This T cell receptor (beta chain) was profiled in a study of post-analysis software for immune sequencing data. On the study more broadly: Patients had relapsing-remitting, secondary progressive or progressive-relapsing multiple sclerosis; some lacked subtype. Broader study findings: A few TRBV segments appeared more often in patients than in controls, and TRBV5-6, TRBV5-1 and TRBV20-1 were among these. A significant reduction in normalized Chao1 diversity was observed in multiple sclerosis patients versus controls.

The CDR3 totals 15 residues. Germline lookup yields CDR1 MNHNS and CDR2 SASEGT. Losses at the gene ends were 3 bases for V and 2 bases for J; bases not matched to a gene: 5. Prepared libraries of TCR beta cDNA carried unique molecular identifiers. TCRdb recomputed calls from the PCR reads with MiXCR, one row per CDR3 protein. This sample has roughly 600,000 distinct CDR3 sequences, with 44% found just once. A word on this clonotype: The target antigen is unknown.

Sequencing was performed on blood. This chain connects TRBV6-1 to TRBJ2-3; TRBD1 agrees at 7 bases. The TCR originated in a girl aged 5 to 17 with multiple sclerosis. CDR3 sequence reads: CASSDETGNTDTQYF. The CDR3, as DNA: TGTGCCAGCAGTGACGAGACAGGGAACACAGATACGCAGTATTTT.